These T cell receptor beta chains were read from a single sample in a study of shared clonotypes between healthy human individuals. Assay: immunoSEQ multiplex PCR; the TCRdb copy retains only in-frame clones and omits some. The sample has roughly 1.4 million clones, 98% to 99% seen once; the top ten hold approximately 0.4%. Material for sequencing was naive CD4+ T cells sorted from blood. Source of these receptors: a man aged 25-45 years in good health. Both conserved end residues are part of each CDR3. D genes are given only for firm matches. Where a row states a size, it is once, few, many or the class of an expanded clone; other rows omit it.

V	size	J	D	DNA	CDR3
TRBV5-1	NA	TRBJ2-1	TRBD1	TGCGCCAGTAACCTTGACAGGGCCCGAGTTGAGCAGTTCTTC	CASNLDRARVEQFF
TRBV10-3	NA	TRBJ2-3	NA	TGTGCCATCAGTGAGGTGCAGGGCGGCGCAGATACGCAGTATTTT	CAISEVQGGADTQYF
TRBV7-4	NA	TRBJ1-5	NA	TGTGCCAGCAGCTTGGATCGGGCCCTTTCCAGCAATCAGCCCCAGCATTTT	CASSLDRALSSNQPQHF
TRBV14	NA	TRBJ2-7	TRBD1	TGTGCCAGCCAGGGACAGGGGCGCTACGAGCAGTACTTC	CASQGQGRYEQYF
TRBV2	NA	TRBJ2-7	TRBD2	TGTGCCAGTTGGTCTGGGACTAGCGGGAGTCCTACCGTGGCCTACGAGCAGTACTTC	CASWSGTSGSPTVAYEQYF
TRBV15	NA	TRBJ2-5	NA	TGTGCCACCAGCAGTAGGGGATGGGAGACCCAGTACTTC	CATSSRGWETQYF
TRBV13	NA	TRBJ1-4	NA	TGTGCCAGCAGCTTTGGCAGGGTAAGCGAAAAACTGTTTTTT	CASSFGRVSEKLFF
TRBV5-1	NA	TRBJ2-3	NA	TGCGCCAGCAGCTTATCCGGGAACGTGGGAGGTCCGAGGGGAGATACGCAGTATTTT	CASSLSGNVGGPRGDTQYF
TRBV7-9	once	TRBJ1-5	NA	TGTGCCAGCAGCTTAGAAAGCAATCAGCCCCAGCATTTT	CASSLESNQPQHF
TRBV5-4	NA	TRBJ2-5	TRBD2	TGTGCCAGCAGCTCCAAGCGGGAGGCCGAGACCCAGTACTTC	CASSSKREAETQYF
TRBV15	NA	TRBJ2-1	NA	TGTGCCACCAGCAGAACCCTCCCCTCCTACAATGAGCAGTTCTTC	CATSRTLPSYNEQFF
TRBV11-3	once	TRBJ2-1	NA	TGTGCCAGCAGCTTAGGGGGTCTCTCCTACAATGAGCAGTTCTTC	CASSLGGLSYNEQFF
TRBV29-1	NA	TRBJ2-7	NA	TGCAGCGTTGGGGGGGTAGGGACAACCCTCAGCTCCTACGAGCAGTACTTC	CSVGGVGTTLSSYEQYF
TRBV6-1	NA	TRBJ2-7	NA	TGTGCCAGCAGTGGGCAGGGGGGATACTACGAGCAGTACTTC	CASSGQGGYYEQYF
TRBV5-1	NA	TRBJ2-5	NA	TGCGCCAGCAGCTTGGGACAGAAGTACCAAGAGACCCAGTACTTC	CASSLGQKYQETQYF
TRBV5-1	NA	TRBJ2-2	NA	TGCGCCAGCCGCGCCGGGACACCAAACACCGGGGAGCTGTTTTTT	CASRAGTPNTGELFF
TRBV5-1	NA	TRBJ2-1	NA	TGCGCCAGCAGCTTGGCGGCCAATTCCTACAATGAGCAGTTCTTC	CASSLAANSYNEQFF
TRBV7-9	NA	TRBJ2-7	NA	TGTGCCAGCAGCCCAGGGTTCTACGAGCAGTACTTC	CASSPGFYEQYF
TRBV7-9	NA	TRBJ2-5	TRBD2	TGTGCCAGCAGCTTAGCGATCGGACTAGCGGGAGAAGAGACCCAGTACTTC	CASSLAIGLAGEETQYF
TRBV18	NA	TRBJ2-3	TRBD1	TGTGCCAGCTCACCGCAGGGGGCAGGCACAGATACGCAGTATTTT	CASSPQGAGTDTQYF
TRBV6-1	NA	TRBJ2-1	NA	TGTGCCAGCAGTGTCCTAGAAGGTCCAATTGGTGAGCAGTTCTTC	CASSVLEGPIGEQFF
TRBV11-2	NA	TRBJ2-1	TRBD2	TGTGCCAGCAGCTTATCGTTGAGTACTAGCGTTTTCAGTGAGCAGTTCTTC	CASSLSLSTSVFSEQFF
TRBV5-6	NA	TRBJ2-7	NA	TGTGCCAGCAGCTTCGGCGACGGCCCCTACGAGCAGTACTTC	CASSFGDGPYEQYF
TRBV7-2	NA	TRBJ2-7	NA	TGTGCCAGCAGCACAGACAATAGCGAGCAGTACTTC	CASSTDNSEQYF
TRBV27	NA	TRBJ1-3	NA	TGTGCCAGCAGTGCCCGGACCCTGGGGCCTGGAAACACCATATATTTT	CASSARTLGPGNTIYF
TRBV5-1	NA	TRBJ1-1	TRBD1	TGCGCCAGCAGAGGACAGGCCGTCGCTTTCTTT	CASRGQAVAFF
TRBV5-1	NA	TRBJ1-1	NA	TGCGCCAGCAGCTTTACAGTGGGAAACACTGAAGCTTTCTTT	CASSFTVGNTEAFF
TRBV30	NA	TRBJ2-1	TRBD2	TGTGCCTTACAACGACTCAGCGGGAGCTACTACAATGAGCAGTTCTTC	CALQRLSGSYYNEQFF
TRBV9	NA	TRBJ2-5	TRBD2	TGTGCCAGCAGCCCCCGATTCGGACTAGCGGGAAGTGCAGAGACCCAGTACTTC	CASSPRFGLAGSAETQYF
TRBV5-6	NA	TRBJ2-2	NA	TGTGCCAGCAGCTTGGTGCGGATAACCGGGGAGCTGTTTTTT	CASSLVRITGELFF
TRBV29-1	NA	TRBJ2-2	NA	TGCAGCGTTCGACGTTCCACGGCGACCGGGGAGCTGTTTTTT	CSVRRSTATGELFF
TRBV18	NA	TRBJ2-1	NA	TGTGCCAGCTCACCAGTTAAGAGTTTCAATGAGCAGTTCTTC	CASSPVKSFNEQFF
TRBV18	once	TRBJ2-7	TRBD2	TGTGCCAGCTCACCCCCTGGTGCTAGCGGGATCAGCGAGCAGTACTTC	CASSPPGASGISEQYF
TRBV9	NA	TRBJ2-7	TRBD1	TGTGCCAGCAGCGAGGGGGGACAGGGGGCCCTCTACGAGCAGTACTTC	CASSEGGQGALYEQYF
TRBV30	NA	TRBJ2-6	NA	TGTGCCTGGAGTCCTGGGGCCAACGTCCTGACTTTC	CAWSPGANVLTF
TRBV29-1	NA	TRBJ2-1	TRBD2	TGCAGCGGACTAGCGGGCCACTCCTACAATGAGCAGTTCTTC	CSGLAGHSYNEQFF
TRBV2	NA	TRBJ2-7	NA	TGTGCCAGCAGTGAAGGGCAGTACTTC	CASSEGQYF
TRBV9	NA	TRBJ2-2	TRBD2	TGTGCCAGCAGCGCCGAGGGAGGGCTGATCAACACCGGGGAGCTGTTTTTT	CASSAEGGLINTGELFF
TRBV19	NA	TRBJ2-3	NA	TGTGCCAGTAGTATCGGTCTAGCACCAGATACGCAGTATTTT	CASSIGLAPDTQYF
TRBV18	NA	TRBJ2-1	NA	TGTGCCAGCTCACCAGACCAGCACAATGAGCAGTTCTTC	CASSPDQHNEQFF
TRBV2	NA	TRBJ2-4	NA	TGTGCCAGCAGTGGGGGAGGAGACATTCAGTACTTC	CASSGGGDIQYF
TRBV5-1	NA	TRBJ1-1	NA	TGCGCCAGCAGCCCGACAGGTCTGAACACTGAAGCTTTCTTT	CASSPTGLNTEAFF
TRBV7-3	NA	TRBJ1-5	NA	TGTGCCAGCAGCTTAAGTGCAGATCAGCCCCAGCATTTT	CASSLSADQPQHF
TRBV28	NA	TRBJ1-5	NA	TGTGCCAGCAGTTTATTGGGAAATGGCGTTAGCAATCAGCCCCAGCATTTT	CASSLLGNGVSNQPQHF
TRBV28	NA	TRBJ1-4	NA	TGTGCCAGCAGTTCCGGACAGCGAGAGTTTTTT	CASSSGQREFF
TRBV28	NA	TRBJ2-3	NA	TGTGCCAGCAGTTCATTACCAGGGAGCACAGATACGCAGTATTTT	CASSSLPGSTDTQYF
TRBV7-2	NA	TRBJ2-3	TRBD1	TGTGCCAGCAGCTTGGAGACAGGGGGGAGGTATTTT	CASSLETGGRYF
TRBV19	NA	TRBJ2-6	NA	TGTGCCAGTAGAGTCTCTGGGGCCAACGTCCTGACTTTC	CASRVSGANVLTF
TRBV10-3	NA	TRBJ1-1	NA	TGTGCCATCAGTGCAGCCCGGCGGAACACTGAAGCTTTCTTT	CAISAARRNTEAFF
TRBV28	NA	TRBJ2-3	NA	TGTGCCAGCAGTTTATTTGGGGGCATTAGCACAGATACGCAGTATTTT	CASSLFGGISTDTQYF